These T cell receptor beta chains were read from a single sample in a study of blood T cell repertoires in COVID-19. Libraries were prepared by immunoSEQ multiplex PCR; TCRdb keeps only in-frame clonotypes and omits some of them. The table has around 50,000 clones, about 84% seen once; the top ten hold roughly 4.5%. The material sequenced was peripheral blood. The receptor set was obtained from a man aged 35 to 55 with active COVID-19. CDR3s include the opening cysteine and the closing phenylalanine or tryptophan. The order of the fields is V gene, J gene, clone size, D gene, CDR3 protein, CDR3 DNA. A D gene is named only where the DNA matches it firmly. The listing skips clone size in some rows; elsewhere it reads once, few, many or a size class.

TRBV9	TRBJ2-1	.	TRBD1	CASSVAVYGTGYNNEQFF	TGTGCCAGCAGCGTAGCTGTTTACGGGACAGGCTATAACAATGAGCAGTTCTTC
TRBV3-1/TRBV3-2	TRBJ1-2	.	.	CASSQEDRSYGYTF	TGTGCCAGCAGCCAGGAAGACAGGTCCTATGGCTACACCTTC
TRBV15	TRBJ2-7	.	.	CATSPRGQTVAYEQYF	TGTGCCACCAGCCCCAGAGGTCAGACAGTGGCCTACGAGCAGTACTTC
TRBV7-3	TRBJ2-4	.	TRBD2	CASSLPGLAGVANIQYF	TGTGCCAGCAGCTTACCGGGACTAGCGGGAGTTGCGAACATTCAGTACTTC
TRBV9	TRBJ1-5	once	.	CASSVMAGAGQPQHF	TGTGCCAGCAGCGTCATGGCGGGCGCGGGTCAGCCCCAGCATTTT
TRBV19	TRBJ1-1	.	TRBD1	CASSPDRAPANTEAFF	TGTGCCAGTAGCCCGGACAGGGCCCCGGCGAACACTGAAGCTTTCTTT
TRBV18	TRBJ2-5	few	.	CASSPRSAGPQETQYF	TGTGCCAGCTCACCACGGTCAGCGGGTCCCCAAGAGACCCAGTACTTC
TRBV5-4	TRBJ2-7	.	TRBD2	CASSWESMGGSYEQYF	TGTGCCAGCAGCTGGGAATCCATGGGGGGGTCCTACGAGCAGTACTTC
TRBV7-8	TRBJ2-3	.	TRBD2	CASSASGRAQDTQYF	TGTGCCAGCTCTGCCAGCGGGAGGGCCCAAGATACGCAGTATTTT
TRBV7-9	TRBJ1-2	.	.	CASSSGQGLWYGYTF	TGTGCCAGCAGCTCTGGACAAGGCTTATGGTATGGCTACACCTTC
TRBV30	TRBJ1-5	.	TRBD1	CAWDRGKSNQPQHF	TGTGCCTGGGACAGGGGGAAAAGCAATCAGCCCCAGCATTTT
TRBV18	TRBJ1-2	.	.	CASSPETGEFYGYTF	TGTGCCAGCTCACCAGAGACCGGGGAATTCTATGGCTACACCTTC
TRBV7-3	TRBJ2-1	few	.	CASSWASGLNEQFF	TGTGCCAGCAGCTGGGCATCTGGGCTCAATGAGCAGTTCTTC
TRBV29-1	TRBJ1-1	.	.	CSVGADPNTEAFF	TGCAGCGTTGGAGCGGACCCGAACACTGAAGCTTTCTTT
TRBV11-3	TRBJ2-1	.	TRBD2	CASSLFGGSENEQFF	TGTGCCAGCAGCTTATTTGGCGGGAGCGAAAATGAGCAGTTCTTC
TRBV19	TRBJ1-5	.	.	CASSLGQLGNQPQHF	TGTGCCAGTAGTCTAGGACAGCTGGGCAATCAGCCCCAGCATTTT
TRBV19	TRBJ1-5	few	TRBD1	CASSIGSGTGDQPQHF	TGTGCCAGTAGTATTGGATCCGGGACAGGGGATCAGCCCCAGCATTTT
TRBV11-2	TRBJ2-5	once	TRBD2	CASSPSALAGGIETQYF	TGTGCCAGCAGCCCTAGCGCACTAGCGGGAGGGATAGAGACCCAGTACTTC
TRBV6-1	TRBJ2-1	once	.	CASSEAGASNEQFF	TGTGCCAGCAGTGAAGCGGGAGCGAGTAATGAGCAGTTCTTC
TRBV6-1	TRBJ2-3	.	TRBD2	CASSERTSGGRPDTQYF	TGTGCCAGCAGTGAAAGAACATCCGGCGGGAGGCCAGATACGCAGTATTTT
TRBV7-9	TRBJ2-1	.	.	CASSVWPSQGGEQFF	TGTGCCAGCAGCGTTTGGCCCTCGCAAGGAGGTGAGCAGTTCTTC
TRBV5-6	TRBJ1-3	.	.	CASSLRRQGNTIYF	TGTGCCAGCAGCTTGCGGAGACAGGGAAACACCATATATTTT